The entry that follows covers one TCR beta chain sequence. The CDR3 has 14 amino acids. Germline CDR1 and CDR2: SGHVS and FQNEAQ. Trimming removed 1 base at V and 4 bases at J, with 8 bases between. This sample is part of a study of blood T cell repertoires in COVID-19. Only in-frame clones appear in the TCRdb table, and some are missing; sequencing was by immunoSEQ multiplex PCR. This table has about 100,000 clones, roughly 88% appearing once. The sample consisted of peripheral blood. The source is a human donor in a cohort sampled during active COVID-19. The chain is built from TRBV7-8 and TRBJ2-1, with a possible D match to TRBD2 (5 bases). CDR3: CASSLGELYNEQFF. DNA for the CDR3: TGTGCCAGCAGCTTAGGGGAGCTTTACAATGAGCAGTTCTTC.